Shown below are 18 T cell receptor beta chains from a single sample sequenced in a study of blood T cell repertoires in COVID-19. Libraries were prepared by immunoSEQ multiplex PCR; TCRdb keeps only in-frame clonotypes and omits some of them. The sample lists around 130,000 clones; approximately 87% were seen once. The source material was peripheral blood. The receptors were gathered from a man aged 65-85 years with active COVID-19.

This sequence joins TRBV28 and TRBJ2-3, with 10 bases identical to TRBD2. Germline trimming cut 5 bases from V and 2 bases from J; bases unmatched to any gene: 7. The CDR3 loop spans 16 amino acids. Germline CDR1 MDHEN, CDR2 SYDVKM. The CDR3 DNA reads TGTGCCAGCAGTGCCGGGACTAGCGCATACACAGATACGCAGTATTTT. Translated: CASSAGTSAYTDTQYF.

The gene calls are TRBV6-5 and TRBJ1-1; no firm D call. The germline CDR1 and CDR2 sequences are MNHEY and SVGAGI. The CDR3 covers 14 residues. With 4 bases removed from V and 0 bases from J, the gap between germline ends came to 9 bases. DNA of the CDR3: TGTGCCAGCAGTTTACACCCTCTGAACACTGAAGCTTTCTTT. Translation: CASSLHPLNTEAFF.

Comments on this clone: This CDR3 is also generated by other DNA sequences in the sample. The CDR3 spells CAISAGTGGTEAFF. The CDR3 coding sequence is TGTGCCATCAGTGCCGGGACAGGGGGCACTGAAGCTTTCTTT. V is TRBV10-3 and J is TRBJ1-1, with 11 positions matching TRBD1. The V segment lost 4 bases and the J segment 4 bases; nucleotides outside the gene matches: 2. The CDR3 totals 14 residues. The germline CDR1 and CDR2 sequences are ENHRY and SYGVKD.

The CDR3 coding sequence is TGTGCCAGCAGTTTCGGGGGAGATACGCAGTATTTT. It encodes CASSFGGDTQYF. The rearrangement links TRBV12-3 or TRBV12-4 to TRBJ2-3; D possibly corresponds to TRBD2 (6 bases). CDR3 size: 12 residues. V shed 3 bases and J shed 5 bases, with 6 bases lying between them.

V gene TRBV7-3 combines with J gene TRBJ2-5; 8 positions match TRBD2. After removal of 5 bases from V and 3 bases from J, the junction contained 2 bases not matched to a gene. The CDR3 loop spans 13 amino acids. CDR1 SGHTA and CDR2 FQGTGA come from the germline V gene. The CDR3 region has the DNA TGTGCCAGCAGCATCGGGGGGGAAGAGACCCAGTACTTC. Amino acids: CASSIGGEETQYF.

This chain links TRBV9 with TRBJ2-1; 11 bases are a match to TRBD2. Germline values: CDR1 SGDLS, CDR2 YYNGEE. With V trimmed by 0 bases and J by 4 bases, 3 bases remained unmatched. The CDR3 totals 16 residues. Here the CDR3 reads CASSVGGLAVYNEQFF. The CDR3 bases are TGTGCCAGCAGCGTAGGGGGACTAGCGGTTTACAATGAGCAGTTCTTC.

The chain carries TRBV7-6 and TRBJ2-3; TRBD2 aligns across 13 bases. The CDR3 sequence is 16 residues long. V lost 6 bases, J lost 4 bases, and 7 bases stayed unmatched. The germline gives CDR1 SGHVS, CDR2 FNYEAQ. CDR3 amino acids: CASRKTSGRLADTQYF. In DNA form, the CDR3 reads TGTGCCAGCAGGAAGACTAGCGGGAGGTTGGCAGATACGCAGTATTTT.

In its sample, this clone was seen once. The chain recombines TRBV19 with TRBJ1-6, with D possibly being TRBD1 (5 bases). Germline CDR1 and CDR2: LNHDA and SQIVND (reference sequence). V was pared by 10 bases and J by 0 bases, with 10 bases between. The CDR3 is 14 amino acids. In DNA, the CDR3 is TGTGCCACCACCAGGGACTCCTATAATTCACCCCTCCACTTT. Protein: CATTRDSYNSPLHF.

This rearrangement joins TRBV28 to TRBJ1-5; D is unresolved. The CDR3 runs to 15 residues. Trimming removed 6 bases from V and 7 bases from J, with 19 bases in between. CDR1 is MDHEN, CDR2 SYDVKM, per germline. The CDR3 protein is CASSPRSLGGQPQHF. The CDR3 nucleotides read TGTGCCAGCAGCCCCAGGTCTTTGGGAGGCCAGCCCCAGCATTTT.

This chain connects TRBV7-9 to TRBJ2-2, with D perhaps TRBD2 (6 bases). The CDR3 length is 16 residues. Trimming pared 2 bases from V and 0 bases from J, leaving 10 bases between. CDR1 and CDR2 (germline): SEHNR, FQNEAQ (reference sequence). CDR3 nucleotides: TGTGCCAGCAGCTTATGGGGGGACCCGAACACCGGGGAGCTGTTTTTT. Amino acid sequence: CASSLWGDPNTGELFF.

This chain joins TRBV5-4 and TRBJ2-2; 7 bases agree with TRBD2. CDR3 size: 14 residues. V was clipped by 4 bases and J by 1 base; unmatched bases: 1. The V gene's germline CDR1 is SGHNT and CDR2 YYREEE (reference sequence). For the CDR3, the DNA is TGTGCCAGCAGCAAGCGGGAGAACACCGGGGAGCTGTTTTTT. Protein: CASSKRENTGELFF.

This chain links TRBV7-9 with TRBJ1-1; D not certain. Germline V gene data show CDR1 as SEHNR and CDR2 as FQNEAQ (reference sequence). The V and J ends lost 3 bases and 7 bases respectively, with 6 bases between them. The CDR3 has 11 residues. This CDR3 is CASSLADEAFF. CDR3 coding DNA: TGTGCCAGCAGCTTGGCGGATGAAGCTTTCTTT.

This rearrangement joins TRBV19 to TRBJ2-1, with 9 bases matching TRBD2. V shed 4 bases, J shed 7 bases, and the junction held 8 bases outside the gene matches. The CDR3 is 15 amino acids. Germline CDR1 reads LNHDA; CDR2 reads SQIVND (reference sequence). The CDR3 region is CASSTIAGAENEQFF. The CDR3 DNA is TGTGCCAGTAGTACGATAGCGGGAGCTGAGAATGAGCAGTTCTTC.

The CDR3, as DNA: TGTGCCAGCAGCCAAGGGGGCGCCGGGACTAGCGGATACAATGAGCAGTTCTTC. Protein sequence: CASSQGGAGTSGYNEQFF. The chain combines TRBV3-1 (or the pseudogene TRBV3-2) with TRBJ2-1; TRBD2 matches at 11 bases. The CDR3 consists of 18 residues. After removal of 1 base from V and 4 bases from J, the junction contained 9 bases not matched to a gene. Per the germline V gene, CDR1 is LGHDT and CDR2 is YNNKEL (reference sequence).

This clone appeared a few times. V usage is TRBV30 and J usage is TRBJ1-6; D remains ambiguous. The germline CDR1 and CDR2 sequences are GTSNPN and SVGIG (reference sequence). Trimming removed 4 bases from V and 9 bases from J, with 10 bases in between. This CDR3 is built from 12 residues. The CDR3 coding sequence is TGTGCCTGGACGGGTGGCGGTTCACCCCTCCACTTT. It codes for CAWTGGGSPLHF.

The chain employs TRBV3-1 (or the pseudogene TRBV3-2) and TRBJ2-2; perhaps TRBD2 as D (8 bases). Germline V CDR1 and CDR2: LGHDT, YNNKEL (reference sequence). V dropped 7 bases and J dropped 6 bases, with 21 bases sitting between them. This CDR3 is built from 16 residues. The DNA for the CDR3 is TGTGCCAGCACCAGACAGGGACTAGGCACCGCCGGGGAGCTGTTTTTT. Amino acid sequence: CASTRQGLGTAGELFF.

Here the CDR3 reads CASSMTGFYGYTF. The CDR3 region has the DNA TGTGCCAGCAGCATGACAGGGTTCTATGGCTACACCTTC. This chain joins TRBV5-6 and TRBJ1-2, with TRBD1 matching 7 bases. This CDR3 is built from 13 residues. J lost 4 bases, V lost 4 bases, and 4 bases had no gene match. CDR1 and CDR2 from the germline V gene are SGHDT and YYEEEE.

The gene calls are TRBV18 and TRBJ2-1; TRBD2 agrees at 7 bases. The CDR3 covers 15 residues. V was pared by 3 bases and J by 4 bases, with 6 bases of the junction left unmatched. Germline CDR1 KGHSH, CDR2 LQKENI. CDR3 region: CASSPASGPYNEQFF. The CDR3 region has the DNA TGTGCCAGCTCACCCGCTAGCGGTCCTTACAATGAGCAGTTCTTC.